The rows below give T cell receptor beta chains drawn from one sample of a study of cytomegalovirus exposure and HLA in healthy donors. The method was immunoSEQ multiplex PCR; TCRdb's version includes in-frame clones alone and lacks a portion of them. The sample gives 90,000 to 150,000 clones, roughly 80% of which show up once; more than 1.4% is in the top ten. Material: PBMCs. The receptors shown here come from a woman aged 18-29 years in good health and CMV-seronegative. Each CDR3 is given without its conserved first and last residue. Fields, in order: J gene, V gene, CDR3 protein.

>TRBJ1-2|TRBV7-8
ASSFRPGNGYT
>TRBJ2-1|TRBV7-9
ASSLRDRDRHEQF
>TRBJ1-1|TRBV18
ASSPPWTGLNTEAF
>TRBJ1-5|TRBV19
ASSIGTGSNQPQH
>TRBJ1-2|TRBV2
ASSIMGGGPYGYT
>TRBJ2-1|TRBV11-2
ASSLRDFGEDEQF
>TRBJ2-2|TRBV13
ASSSTGQGDTGELF
>TRBJ2-1|TRBV27
ASSLFNNEQF
>TRBJ2-1|TRBV18
ASSPILGLVGMSSYNEQF
>TRBJ1-2|TRBV5-8
ASSLTGSYYGYT